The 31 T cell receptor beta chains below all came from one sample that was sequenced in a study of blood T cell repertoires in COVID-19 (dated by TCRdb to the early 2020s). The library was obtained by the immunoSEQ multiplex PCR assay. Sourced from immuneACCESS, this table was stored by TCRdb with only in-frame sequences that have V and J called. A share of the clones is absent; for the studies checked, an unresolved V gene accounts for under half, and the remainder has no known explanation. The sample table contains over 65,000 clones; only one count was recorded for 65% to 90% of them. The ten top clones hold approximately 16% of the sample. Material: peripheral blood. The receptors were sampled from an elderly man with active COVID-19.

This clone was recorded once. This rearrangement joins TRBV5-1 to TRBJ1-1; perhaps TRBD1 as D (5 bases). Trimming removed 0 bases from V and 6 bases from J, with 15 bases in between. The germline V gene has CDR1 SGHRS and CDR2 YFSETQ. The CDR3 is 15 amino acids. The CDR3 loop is CASSLVGAKDAEAFF. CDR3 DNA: TGCGCCAGCAGCTTGGTAGGGGCAAAGGACGCTGAAGCTTTCTTT.

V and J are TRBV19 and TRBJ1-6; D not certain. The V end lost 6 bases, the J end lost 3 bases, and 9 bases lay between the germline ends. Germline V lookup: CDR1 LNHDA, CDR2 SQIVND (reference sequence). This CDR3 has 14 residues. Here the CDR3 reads CASRTTSYNSPLHF. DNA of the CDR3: TGTGCCAGTAGGACGACAAGCTATAATTCACCCCTCCACTTT.

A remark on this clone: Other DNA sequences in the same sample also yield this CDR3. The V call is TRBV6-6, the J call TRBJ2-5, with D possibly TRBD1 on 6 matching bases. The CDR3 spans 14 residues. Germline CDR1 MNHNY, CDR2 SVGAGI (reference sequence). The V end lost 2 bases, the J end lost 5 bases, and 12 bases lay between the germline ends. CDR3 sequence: CASSYRGGLETQYF. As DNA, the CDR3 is TGTGCCAGCAGTTACAGAGGGGGTCTTGAGACCCAGTACTTC.

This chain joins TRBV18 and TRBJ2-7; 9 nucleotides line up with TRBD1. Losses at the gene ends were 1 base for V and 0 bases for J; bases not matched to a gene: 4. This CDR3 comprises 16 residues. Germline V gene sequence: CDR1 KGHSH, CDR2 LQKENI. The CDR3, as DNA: TGTGCCAGCTCACCACGATCGGGACAGGGCTCCTACGAGCAGTACTTC. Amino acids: CASSPRSGQGSYEQYF.

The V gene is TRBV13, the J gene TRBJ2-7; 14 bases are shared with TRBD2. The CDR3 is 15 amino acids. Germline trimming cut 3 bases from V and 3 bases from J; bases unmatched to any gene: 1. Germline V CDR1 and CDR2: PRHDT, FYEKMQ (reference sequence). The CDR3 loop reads CASSFGLAGGYEQYF. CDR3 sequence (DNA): TGTGCCAGCAGCTTCGGACTAGCGGGAGGCTACGAGCAGTACTTC.

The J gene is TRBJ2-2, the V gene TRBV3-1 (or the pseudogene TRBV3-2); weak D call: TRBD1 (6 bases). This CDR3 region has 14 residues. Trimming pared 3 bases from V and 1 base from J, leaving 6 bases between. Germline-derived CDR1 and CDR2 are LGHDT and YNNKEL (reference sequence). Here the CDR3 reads CASSQGQNTGELFF. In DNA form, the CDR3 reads TGTGCCAGCAGCCAGGGACAGAACACCGGGGAGCTGTTTTTT.

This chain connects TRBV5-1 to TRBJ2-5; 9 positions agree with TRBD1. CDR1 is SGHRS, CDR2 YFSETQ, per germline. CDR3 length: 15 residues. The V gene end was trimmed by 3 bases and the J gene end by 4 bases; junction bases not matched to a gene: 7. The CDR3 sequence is CASSSGQGNSETQYF. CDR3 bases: TGCGCCAGCAGCTCAGGACAGGGGAATTCAGAGACCCAGTACTTC.

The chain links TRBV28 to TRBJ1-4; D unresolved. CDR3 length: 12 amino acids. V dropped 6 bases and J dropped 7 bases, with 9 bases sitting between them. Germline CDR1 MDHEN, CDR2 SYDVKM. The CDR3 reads CASRGAVEKLFF. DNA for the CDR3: TGTGCCAGCAGGGGTGCGGTTGAAAAACTGTTTTTT.

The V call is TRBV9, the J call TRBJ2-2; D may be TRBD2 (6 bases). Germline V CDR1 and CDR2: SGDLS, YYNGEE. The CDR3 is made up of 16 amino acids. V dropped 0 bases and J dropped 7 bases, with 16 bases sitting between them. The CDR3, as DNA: TGTGCCAGCAGCGTAGGGGGGGACCTCAGGAGCGGGGAGCTGTTTTTT. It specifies CASSVGGDLRSGELFF.

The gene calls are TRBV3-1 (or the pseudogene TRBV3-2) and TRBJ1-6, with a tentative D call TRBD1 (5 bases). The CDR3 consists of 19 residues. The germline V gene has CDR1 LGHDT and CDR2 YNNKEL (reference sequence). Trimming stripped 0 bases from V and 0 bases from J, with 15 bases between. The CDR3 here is CASSQEQCLQGSYNSPLHF. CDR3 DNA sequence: TGTGCCAGCAGCCAAGAGCAGTGCCTGCAGGGCTCCTATAATTCACCCCTCCACTTT.

The CDR3 spells CASSLGPGGSYEQYF. In DNA form, the CDR3 reads TGTGCCAGCAGCTTAGGGCCAGGGGGCTCCTACGAGCAGTACTTC. The chain joins TRBV11-2 to TRBJ2-7; TRBD1 matches 7 bases. CDR1 and CDR2 from the germline V gene are SGHAT and FQNNGV. The V segment lost 1 base and the J segment 0 bases; nucleotides outside the gene matches: 3. The CDR3 is 15 amino acids.

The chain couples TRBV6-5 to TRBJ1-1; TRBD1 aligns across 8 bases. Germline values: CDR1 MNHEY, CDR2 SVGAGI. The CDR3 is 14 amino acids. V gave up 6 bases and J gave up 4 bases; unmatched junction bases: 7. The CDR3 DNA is TGTGCCAGCAGCTCGGACAGGGTAGGCACTGAAGCTTTCTTT. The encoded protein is CASSSDRVGTEAFF.

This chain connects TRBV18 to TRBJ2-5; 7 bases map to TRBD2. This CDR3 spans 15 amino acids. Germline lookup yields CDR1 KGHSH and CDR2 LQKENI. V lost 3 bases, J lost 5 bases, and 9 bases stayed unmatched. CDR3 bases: TGTGCCAGCTCACCCCGCGGGAGTGAGAGGGAGACCCAGTACTTC. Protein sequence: CASSPRGSERETQYF.

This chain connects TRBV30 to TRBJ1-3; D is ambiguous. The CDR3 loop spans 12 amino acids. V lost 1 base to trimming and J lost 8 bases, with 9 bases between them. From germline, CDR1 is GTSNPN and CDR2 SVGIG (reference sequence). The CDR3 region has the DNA TGTGCCTGGAGTGCCTCCAGGTACACCATATATTTT. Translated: CAWSASRYTIYF.

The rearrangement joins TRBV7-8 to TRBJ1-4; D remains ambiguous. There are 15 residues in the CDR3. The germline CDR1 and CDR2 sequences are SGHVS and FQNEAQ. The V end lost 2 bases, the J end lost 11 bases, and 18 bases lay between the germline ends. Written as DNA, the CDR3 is TGTGCCAGCAGCTTAAATCGATATCTCGGAGATAAACTGTTTTTT. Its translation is CASSLNRYLGDKLFF.

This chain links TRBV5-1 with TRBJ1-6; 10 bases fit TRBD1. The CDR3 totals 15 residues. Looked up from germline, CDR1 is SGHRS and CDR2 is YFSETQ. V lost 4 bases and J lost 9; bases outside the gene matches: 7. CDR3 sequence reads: CASSPWGQGPSPLHF. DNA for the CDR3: TGCGCCAGCAGCCCCTGGGGACAGGGGCCTTCACCCCTCCACTTT.

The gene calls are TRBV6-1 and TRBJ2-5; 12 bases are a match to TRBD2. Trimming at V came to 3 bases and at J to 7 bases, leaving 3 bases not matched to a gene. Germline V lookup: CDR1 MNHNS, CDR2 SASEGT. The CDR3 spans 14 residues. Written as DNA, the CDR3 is TGTGCCAGCAGTGAGACTAGCGGGGGCCGGACCCAGTACTTC. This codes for CASSETSGGRTQYF.

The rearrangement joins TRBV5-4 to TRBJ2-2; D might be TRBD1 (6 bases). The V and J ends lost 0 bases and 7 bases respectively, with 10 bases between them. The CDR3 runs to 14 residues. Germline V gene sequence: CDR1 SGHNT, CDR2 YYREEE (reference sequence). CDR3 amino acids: CASSLDRDVGELFF. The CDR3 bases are TGTGCCAGCAGCTTGGACAGGGATGTCGGGGAGCTGTTTTTT.

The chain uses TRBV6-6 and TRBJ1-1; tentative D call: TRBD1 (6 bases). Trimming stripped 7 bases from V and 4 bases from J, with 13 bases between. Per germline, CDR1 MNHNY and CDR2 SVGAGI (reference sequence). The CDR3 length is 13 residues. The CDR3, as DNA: TGTGCCAGCACCCTTCAGGGGAGCACTGAAGCTTTCTTT. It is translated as CASTLQGSTEAFF.

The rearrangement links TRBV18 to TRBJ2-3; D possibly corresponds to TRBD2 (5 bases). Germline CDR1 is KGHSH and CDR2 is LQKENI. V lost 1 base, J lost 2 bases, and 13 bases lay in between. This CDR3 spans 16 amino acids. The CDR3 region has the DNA TGTGCCAGCTCACCACGAGGGAACGTTGCCACAGATACGCAGTATTTT. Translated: CASSPRGNVATDTQYF.

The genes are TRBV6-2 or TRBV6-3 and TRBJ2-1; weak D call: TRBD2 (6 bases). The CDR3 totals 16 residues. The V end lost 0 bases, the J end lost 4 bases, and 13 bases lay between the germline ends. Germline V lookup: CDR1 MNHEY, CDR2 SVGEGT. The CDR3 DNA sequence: TGTGCCAGCAGTTACTCGATGGTAGCGGTATACAATGAGCAGTTCTTC. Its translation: CASSYSMVAVYNEQFF.

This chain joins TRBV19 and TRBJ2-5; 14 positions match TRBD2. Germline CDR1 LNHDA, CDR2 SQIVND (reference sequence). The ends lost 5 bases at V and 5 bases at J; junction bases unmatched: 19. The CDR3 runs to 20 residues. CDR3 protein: CASSFRLGLAGGQHSETQYF. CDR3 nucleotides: TGTGCCAGTAGTTTCCGGCTTGGACTAGCGGGAGGTCAACACTCGGAGACCCAGTACTTC.

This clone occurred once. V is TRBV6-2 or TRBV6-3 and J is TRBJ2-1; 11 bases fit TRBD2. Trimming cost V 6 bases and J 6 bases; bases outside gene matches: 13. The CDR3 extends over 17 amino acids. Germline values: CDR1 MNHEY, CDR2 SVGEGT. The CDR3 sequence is CASSMGIAGGLVNEQFF. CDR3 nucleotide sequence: TGTGCCAGCAGCATGGGGATAGCGGGAGGGCTGGTCAATGAGCAGTTCTTC.

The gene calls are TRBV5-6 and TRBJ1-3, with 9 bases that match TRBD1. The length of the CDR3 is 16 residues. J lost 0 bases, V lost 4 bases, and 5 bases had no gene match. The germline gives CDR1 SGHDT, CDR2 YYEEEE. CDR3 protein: CASSPTGGPSGNTIYF. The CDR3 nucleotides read TGTGCCAGCAGCCCGACAGGGGGACCCTCTGGAAACACCATATATTTT.

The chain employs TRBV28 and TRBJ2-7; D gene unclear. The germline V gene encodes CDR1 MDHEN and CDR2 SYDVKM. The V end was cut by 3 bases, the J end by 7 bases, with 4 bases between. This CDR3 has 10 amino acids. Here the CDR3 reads CASSFGEQYF. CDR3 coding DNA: TGTGCCAGCAGTTTCGGGGAGCAGTACTTC.

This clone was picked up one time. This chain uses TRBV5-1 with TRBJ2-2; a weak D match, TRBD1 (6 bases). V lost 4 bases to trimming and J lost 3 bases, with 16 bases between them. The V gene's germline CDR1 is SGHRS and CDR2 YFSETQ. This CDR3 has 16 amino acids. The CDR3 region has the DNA TGCGCCAGCAGCATGGTCACAGGGTTCGACACCGGGGAGCTGTTTTTT. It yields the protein CASSMVTGFDTGELFF.

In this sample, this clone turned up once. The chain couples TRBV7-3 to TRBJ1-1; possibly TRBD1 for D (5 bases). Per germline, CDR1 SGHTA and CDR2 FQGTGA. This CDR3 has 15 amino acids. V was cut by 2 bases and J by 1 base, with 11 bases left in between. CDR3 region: CASSLGGTGNTEAFF. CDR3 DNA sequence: TGTGCCAGCAGCTTAGGCGGGACGGGGAACACTGAAGCTTTCTTT.

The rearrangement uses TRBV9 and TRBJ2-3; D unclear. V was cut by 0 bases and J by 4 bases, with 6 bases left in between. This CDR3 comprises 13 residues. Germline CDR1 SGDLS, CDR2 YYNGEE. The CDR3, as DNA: TGTGCCAGCAGCGTAGGCTCAGCAGATACGCAGTATTTT. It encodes CASSVGSADTQYF.

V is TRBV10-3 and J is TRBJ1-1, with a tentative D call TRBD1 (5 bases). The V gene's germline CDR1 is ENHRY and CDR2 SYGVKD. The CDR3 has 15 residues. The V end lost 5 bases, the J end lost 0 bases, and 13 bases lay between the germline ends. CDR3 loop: CAISPTATLNTEAFF. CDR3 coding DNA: TGTGCCATCAGTCCGACAGCCACTTTGAACACTGAAGCTTTCTTT.

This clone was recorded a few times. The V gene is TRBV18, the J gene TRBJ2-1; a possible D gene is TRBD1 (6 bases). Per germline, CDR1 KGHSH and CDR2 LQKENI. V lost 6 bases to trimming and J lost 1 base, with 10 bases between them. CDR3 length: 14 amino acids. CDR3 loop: CASSTGVSYNEQFF. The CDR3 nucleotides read TGTGCCAGCTCGACAGGTGTGTCCTACAATGAGCAGTTCTTC.

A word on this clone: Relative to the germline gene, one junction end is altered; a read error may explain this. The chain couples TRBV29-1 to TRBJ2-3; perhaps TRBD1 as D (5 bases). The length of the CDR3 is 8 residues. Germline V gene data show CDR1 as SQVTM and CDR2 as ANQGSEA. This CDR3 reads CSVGPLDF. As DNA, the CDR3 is TGCAGCGTGGGGCCGCTGGATTTT.